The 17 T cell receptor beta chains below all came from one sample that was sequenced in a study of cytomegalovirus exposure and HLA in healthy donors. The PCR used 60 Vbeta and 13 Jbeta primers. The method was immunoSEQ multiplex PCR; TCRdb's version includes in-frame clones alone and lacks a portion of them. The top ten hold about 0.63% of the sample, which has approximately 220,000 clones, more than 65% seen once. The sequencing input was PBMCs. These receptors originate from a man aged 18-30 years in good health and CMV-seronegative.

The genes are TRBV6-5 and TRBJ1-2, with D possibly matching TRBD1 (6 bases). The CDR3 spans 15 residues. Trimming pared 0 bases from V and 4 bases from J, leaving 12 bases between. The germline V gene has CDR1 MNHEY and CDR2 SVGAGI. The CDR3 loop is CASSYSAGVGYGYTF. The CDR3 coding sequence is TGTGCCAGCAGTTACTCGGCAGGGGTAGGCTATGGCTACACCTTC.

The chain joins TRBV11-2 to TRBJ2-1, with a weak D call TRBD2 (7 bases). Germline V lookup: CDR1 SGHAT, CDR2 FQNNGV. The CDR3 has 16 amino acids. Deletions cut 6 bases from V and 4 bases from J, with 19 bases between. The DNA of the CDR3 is TGTGCCAGCAGATCATGGGGGGGGCGAGGGTACAATGAGCAGTTCTTC. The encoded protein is CASRSWGGRGYNEQFF. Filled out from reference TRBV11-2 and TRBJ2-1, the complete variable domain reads EAGVAQSPRYKIIEKRQSVAFWCNPISGHATLYWYQQILGQGPKLLIQFQNNGVVDDSQLPKDRFSAERLKGVDSTLKIQPAKLEDSAVYLCASRSWGGRGYNEQFFGPGTRLTVL.

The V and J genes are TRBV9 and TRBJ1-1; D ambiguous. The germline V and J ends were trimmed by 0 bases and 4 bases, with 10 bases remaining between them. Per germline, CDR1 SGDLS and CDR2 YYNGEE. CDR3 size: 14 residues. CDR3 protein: CASSVVGAGTEAFF. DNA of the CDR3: TGTGCCAGCAGCGTAGTAGGAGCGGGCACTGAAGCTTTCTTT.

The CDR3 loop reads CASRDSVGGYGYTF. The CDR3, as DNA: TGTGCCAGCAGGGACTCGGTGGGCGGCTATGGCTACACCTTC. The chain has TRBV6-1 and TRBJ1-2; no definite D call. CDR1 and CDR2 (germline): MNHNS, SASEGT. This CDR3 has 14 amino acids. Trimming shortened V by 6 bases and J by 4 bases, and 15 bases separated the two germline ends.

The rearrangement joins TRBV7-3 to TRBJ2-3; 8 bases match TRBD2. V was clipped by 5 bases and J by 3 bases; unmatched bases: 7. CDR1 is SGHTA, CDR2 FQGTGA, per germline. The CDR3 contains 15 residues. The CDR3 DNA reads TGTGCCAGCAGCCAGAGCGGGAGACGGACAGATACGCAGTATTTT. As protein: CASSQSGRRTDTQYF.

The CDR3 coding sequence is TGTGCTAGTGGTTCCTATACAGATACGCAGTATTTT. Protein product: CASGSYTDTQYF. The chain is built from TRBV12-5 and TRBJ2-3; D is undetermined. The CDR3 covers 12 residues. Germline V gives CDR1 LGHNT, CDR2 FRNRAP. The V gene lost 4 bases and the J gene lost 3 bases, with 5 bases spanning the gap.

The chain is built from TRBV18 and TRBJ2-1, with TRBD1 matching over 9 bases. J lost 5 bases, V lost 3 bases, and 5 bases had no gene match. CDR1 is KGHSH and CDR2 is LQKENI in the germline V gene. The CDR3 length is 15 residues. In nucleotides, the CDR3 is TGTGCCAGCTCACCGACAGGGGGGGGGCACAATGAGCAGTTCTTC. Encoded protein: CASSPTGGGHNEQFF.

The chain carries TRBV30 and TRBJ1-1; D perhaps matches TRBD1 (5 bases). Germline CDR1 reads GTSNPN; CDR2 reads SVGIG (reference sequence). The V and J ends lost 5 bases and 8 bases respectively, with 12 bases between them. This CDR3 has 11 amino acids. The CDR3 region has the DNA TGTGCCTGGGGACAAGCAGGGGAAGCTTTCTTT. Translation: CAWGQAGEAFF.

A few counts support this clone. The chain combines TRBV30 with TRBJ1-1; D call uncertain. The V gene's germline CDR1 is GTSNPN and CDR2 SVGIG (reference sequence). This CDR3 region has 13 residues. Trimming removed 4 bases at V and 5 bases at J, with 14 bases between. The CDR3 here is CAWTSLGGTEAFF. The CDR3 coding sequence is TGTGCCTGGACCTCGTTGGGAGGAACTGAAGCTTTCTTT. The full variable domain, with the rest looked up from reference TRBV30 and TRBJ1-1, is SQTIHQWPATLVQPVGSPLSLECTVEGTSNPNLYWYRQAAGRGLQLLFYSVGIGQISSEVPQNLSASRPQDRQFILSSKKLLLSDSGFYLCAWTSLGGTEAFFGQGTRLTVV.

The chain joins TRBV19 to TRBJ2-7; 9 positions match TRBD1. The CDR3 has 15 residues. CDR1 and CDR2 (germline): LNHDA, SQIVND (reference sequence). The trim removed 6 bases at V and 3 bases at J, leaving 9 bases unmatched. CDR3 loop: CASRSPGTGNYEQYF. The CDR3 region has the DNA TGTGCCAGTAGAAGCCCCGGGACAGGGAACTACGAGCAGTACTTC.

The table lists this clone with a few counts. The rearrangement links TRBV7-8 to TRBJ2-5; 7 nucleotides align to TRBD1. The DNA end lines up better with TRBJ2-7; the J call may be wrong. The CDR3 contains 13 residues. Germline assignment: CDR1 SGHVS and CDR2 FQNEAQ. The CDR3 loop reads CASRKTGTAEQYF. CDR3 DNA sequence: TGTGCCAGCAGAAAGACAGGGACGGCCGAGCAGTACTTC.

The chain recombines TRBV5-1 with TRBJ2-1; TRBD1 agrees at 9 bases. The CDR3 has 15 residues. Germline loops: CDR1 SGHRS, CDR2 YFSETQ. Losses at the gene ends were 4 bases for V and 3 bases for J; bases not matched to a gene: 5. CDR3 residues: CASSPMTGGYNEQFF. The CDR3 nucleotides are TGCGCCAGCAGCCCAATGACAGGGGGCTACAATGAGCAGTTCTTC.

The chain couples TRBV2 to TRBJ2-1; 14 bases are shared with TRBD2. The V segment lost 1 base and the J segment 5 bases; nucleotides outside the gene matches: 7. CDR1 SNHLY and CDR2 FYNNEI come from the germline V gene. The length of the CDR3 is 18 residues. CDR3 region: CASSEVTSGRAPNNEQFF. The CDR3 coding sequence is TGTGCCAGCAGTGAAGTGACTAGCGGGAGGGCCCCGAACAATGAGCAGTTCTTC.

This chain's CDR3 is CASSVDGQAKETQYF. For the CDR3, the DNA is TGTGCCAGCAGCGTAGATGGGCAGGCCAAAGAGACCCAGTACTTC. The chain recombines TRBV9 with TRBJ2-5, with D unresolved. The CDR3 extends over 15 amino acids. CDR1 is SGDLS, CDR2 YYNGEE, per germline. V lost 0 bases, J lost 3 bases, and 12 bases lay in between.

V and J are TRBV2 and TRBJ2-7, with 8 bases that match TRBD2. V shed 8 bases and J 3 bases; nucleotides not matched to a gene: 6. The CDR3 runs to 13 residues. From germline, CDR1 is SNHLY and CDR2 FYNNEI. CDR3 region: CASGAGVRYEQYF. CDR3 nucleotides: TGTGCCAGCGGAGCGGGAGTCCGCTACGAGCAGTACTTC. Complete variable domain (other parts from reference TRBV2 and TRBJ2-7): EPEVTQTPSHQVTQMGQEVILRCVPISNHLYFYWYRQILGQKVEFLVSFYNNEISEKSEIFDDQFSVERPDGSNFTLKIRSTKLEDSAMYFCASGAGVRYEQYFGPGTRLTVT.

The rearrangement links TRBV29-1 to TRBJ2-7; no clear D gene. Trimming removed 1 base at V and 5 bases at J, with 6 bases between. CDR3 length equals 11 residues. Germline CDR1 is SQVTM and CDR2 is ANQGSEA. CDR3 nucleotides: TGCAGCGTTGAAGCCTTCGACGAGCAGTACTTC. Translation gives CSVEAFDEQYF.

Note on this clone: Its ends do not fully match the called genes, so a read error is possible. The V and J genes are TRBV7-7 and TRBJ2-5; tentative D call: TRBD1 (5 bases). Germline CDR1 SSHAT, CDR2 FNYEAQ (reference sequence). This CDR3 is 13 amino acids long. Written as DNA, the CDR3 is TGTGCTAGCAGCTTAGACAGTCAAGAGACCCAGTACTTC. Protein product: CASSLDSQETQYF.